One sample yielded the 8 T cell receptor beta chains listed below, sequenced in a study of T cells in Graves' hyperthyroidism and ophthalmopathy. Authors of the study amplified TCR beta CDR3 regions from RNA transcripts. Primed by the HTBI set, a first-round RT-PCR was run on the TCR CDR3. MiXCR, run by TCRdb on the multiplex PCR reads, gives a single entry per CDR3 protein. The sample holds around 240,000 distinct CDR3 sequences, roughly 15% seen once. Sequenced sample: blood. All receptors come from a woman aged 18-30 years with Graves' ophthalmopathy.

This clonotype was counted at least ten times. The chain carries TRBV14 and TRBJ2-7; D is possibly TRBD1 (6 bases). CDR1 is SGHDN, CDR2 FVKESK, per germline. Trimming pared 0 bases from V and 3 bases from J, leaving 15 bases between. The CDR3 spans 16 residues. The DNA for the CDR3 is TGTGCCAGCAGCCAAGAGAAAAGGACAGCCGTCTACGAGCAGTACTTC. Encoded protein: CASSQEKRTAVYEQYF.

V is TRBV10-2 and J is TRBJ1-3; D not resolved. The CDR3 is 14 amino acids. Germline CDR1 reads WSHSY; CDR2 reads SAAADI. Trimming stripped 4 bases from V and 5 bases from J, with 12 bases between. The CDR3 reads CASSGSNRRNTIYF. CDR3 DNA: TGCGCCAGCAGTGGGAGTAATCGCAGAAACACCATATATTTT.

This clonotype was picked up many times. The chain joins TRBV7-3 to TRBJ2-1, with no clear D. V was pared by 1 base and J by 7 bases, with 17 bases between. CDR3 size: 16 residues. Germline V gene data show CDR1 as SGHTA and CDR2 as FQGTGA. The CDR3 region has the DNA TGTGCCAGCAGCTTAAGGCGTCGCACGCATGGAAATGAGCAGTTCTTC. This gives the protein CASSLRRRTHGNEQFF.

There are many counts of this clonotype. The chain links TRBV20-1 to TRBJ1-2, with D uncertain. With 6 bases removed from V and 6 bases from J, the gap between germline ends came to 11 bases. The germline V gene has CDR1 DFQATT and CDR2 SNEGSKA (reference sequence). CDR3 size: 11 residues. The CDR3 loop reads CSASDWDGYTF. CDR3 in DNA: TGCAGTGCCTCCGACTGGGATGGCTACACCTTC.

This clonotype was counted at least ten times. The chain combines TRBV6-1 with TRBJ2-1; TRBD2 matches 12 bases. After removal of 5 bases from V and 6 bases from J, the junction contained 5 bases not matched to a gene. CDR3 length: 15 amino acids. Germline V gives CDR1 MNHNS, CDR2 SASEGT. The CDR3 here is CASSKKTSGSNEQFF. CDR3 DNA sequence: TGTGCCAGCAGTAAGAAGACTAGCGGGAGCAATGAGCAGTTCTTC.

This clonotype was recorded many times. V usage is TRBV3-1 and J usage is TRBJ2-4; the D gene is possibly TRBD1 (5 bases). CDR1 LGHDT and CDR2 YNNKEL come from the germline V gene (reference sequence). The germline V and J ends were trimmed by 3 bases and 8 bases, with 17 bases remaining between them. The CDR3 is made up of 15 amino acids. The CDR3 spells CASSHGRQGNDIQYF. DNA of the CDR3: TGTGCCAGCAGCCATGGGCGGCAGGGAAATGACATTCAGTACTTC.

This clonotype occurred many times. CDR3 amino acids: CASSLREGLADTQYF. CDR3 sequence (DNA): TGTGCCAGCAGCTTAAGGGAGGGGTTGGCAGATACGCAGTATTTT. The V gene is TRBV7-9, the J gene TRBJ2-3; 7 bases line up with TRBD2. The V gene's germline CDR1 is SEHNR and CDR2 FQNEAQ (reference sequence). After removal of 2 bases from V and 4 bases from J, the junction contained 6 bases not matched to a gene. CDR3 length: 15 amino acids.

This clonotype came up many times. V usage is TRBV2 and J usage is TRBJ2-1; D perhaps matches TRBD1 (5 bases). The V gene's germline CDR1 is SNHLY and CDR2 FYNNEI. Trimming cost V 2 bases and J 2 bases, with 10 bases left between them. There are 15 residues in the CDR3. The CDR3 loop is CASSEQGKAYNEQFF. DNA for the CDR3: TGTGCCAGCAGTGAACAGGGAAAGGCCTACAATGAGCAGTTCTTC.